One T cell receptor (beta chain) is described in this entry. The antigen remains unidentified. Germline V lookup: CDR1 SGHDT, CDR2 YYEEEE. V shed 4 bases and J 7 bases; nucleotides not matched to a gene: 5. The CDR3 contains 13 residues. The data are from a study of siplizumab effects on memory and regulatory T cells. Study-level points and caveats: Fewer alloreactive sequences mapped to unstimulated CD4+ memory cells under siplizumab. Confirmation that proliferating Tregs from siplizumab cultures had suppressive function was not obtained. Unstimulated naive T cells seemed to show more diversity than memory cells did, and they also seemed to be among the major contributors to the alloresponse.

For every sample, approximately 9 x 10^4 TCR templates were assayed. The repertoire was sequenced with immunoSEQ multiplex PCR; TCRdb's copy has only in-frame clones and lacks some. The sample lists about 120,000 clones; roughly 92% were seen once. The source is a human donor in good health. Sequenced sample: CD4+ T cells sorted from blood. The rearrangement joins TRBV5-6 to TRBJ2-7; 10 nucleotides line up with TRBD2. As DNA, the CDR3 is TGTGCCAGCAGCCGAGCGGGAGGGGATGAGCAGTACTTC. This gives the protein CASSRAGGDEQYF. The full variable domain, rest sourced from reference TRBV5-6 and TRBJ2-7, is DAGVTQSPTHLIKTRGQQVTLRCSPKSGHDTVSWYQQALGQGPQFIFQYYEEEERQRGNFPDRFSGHQFPNYSSELNVNALLLGDSALYLCASSRAGGDEQYFGPGTRLTVT.